This entry features one TCR beta chain sequence. The sample comes from a study of shared clonotypes between healthy human individuals. Study summary: Ranging from 18 to 49 in age, donors were two women and a few men.

Produced via immunoSEQ multiplex PCR; TCRdb's table is partial and in-frame only. The sample contains 950,000 to 1,100,000 clones, about 75% of which appear only once. V lost 5 bases and J lost 8; bases outside the gene matches: 6. Germline V gene sequence: CDR1 SGHTA, CDR2 FQGNSA. The CDR3 is 14 residues long. The chain carries TRBV7-2 and TRBJ2-1; 10 nucleotides agree with TRBD2. The TCR sequence derives from a young man in good health. Sequencing was performed on memory CD4+ T cells sorted from blood. As to subset: CD45RA-negative fraction. The CDR3 here is CASSPSGSSHEQFF. The CDR3 DNA reads TGTGCCAGCAGCCCTAGCGGGAGTAGCCATGAGCAGTTCTTC.